Listed below are T cell receptor beta chains from one sample, sequenced in a study of T-cell memory formation after mild COVID-19. TCRdb re-analysed the 5' RACE reads in MiXCR, keeping a single row per CDR3 protein. The sample records around 430,000 distinct CDR3 sequences, more than 15% being singletons. Sample: PBMCs or a T cell subset sorted from them (not recorded which). Every receptor here comes from a man younger than 35 who had mild COVID-19 (a few samples of this study predate the infection). Cell type and time point are not known. CDR3s include the opening cysteine and the closing phenylalanine or tryptophan. D genes are given only for firm matches. Clone sizes are given selectively: once, few, many, or a class where the clone is expanded.

D gene	clone size	V gene	J gene	CDR3 protein	CDR3 DNA
NA	NA	TRBV4-3	TRBJ2-3	CASSASGDWRTQYF	TGCGCCAGCAGCGCGTCTGGGGACTGGCGTACGCAGTATTTT
NA	NA	TRBV6-1	TRBJ1-5	CASSPTLNQPQHF	TGTGCCAGCAGCCCGACCCTAAATCAGCCCCAGCATTTT
NA	NA	TRBV12-3/TRBV12-4	TRBJ1-5	CASSPLAPRGNQPQHF	TGTGCCAGCAGCCCACTCGCACCACGGGGCAATCAGCCCCAGCATTTT
NA	few	TRBV11-2	TRBJ2-7	CASSSRASGQAQYF	TGTGCCAGCAGCTCGCGCGCCTCAGGACAAGCGCAGTACTTC
TRBD1	few	TRBV25-1	TRBJ1-2	CASSAPGGTGGINYGYTF	TGTGCCAGCAGTGCGCCGGGAGGGACAGGGGGAATTAACTATGGCTACACCTTC
NA	NA	TRBV18	TRBJ1-2	CASSPPKGPNYGYTF	TGTGCCAGCTCACCACCGAAAGGTCCTAACTATGGCTACACCTTC
NA	NA	TRBV6-5	TRBJ1-5	CASRPDGGNQPQHF	TGTGCCAGCAGGCCTGACGGGGGCAATCAGCCCCAGCATTTT
TRBD1	few	TRBV5-1	TRBJ1-2	CASSPPGQMTYGYTF	TGCGCCAGCAGCCCACCGGGACAGATGACCTATGGCTACACCTTC
NA	few	TRBV4-3	TRBJ1-5	CASSLTARAPQHF	TGCGCCAGCAGCCTCACAGCCAGGGCCCCCCAGCATTTT
NA	NA	TRBV11-1	TRBJ1-1	CASRRDRNTEAFF	TGTGCCAGCAGACGTGACAGGAACACTGAAGCTTTCTTT
NA	few	TRBV11-2	TRBJ2-2	CASSRGGGPNTGELFF	TGTGCCAGCAGCCGAGGGGGGGGGCCGAACACCGGGGAGCTGTTTTTT
TRBD1	few	TRBV11-1	TRBJ2-3	CASSGTGVVDTQYF	TGTGCCAGCAGCGGGACAGGGGTGGTAGATACGCAGTATTTT
NA	NA	TRBV7-2	TRBJ2-4	CASSLSGRLDIQYF	TGTGCCAGCAGCTTATCAGGGCGGTTGGACATTCAGTACTTC
TRBD1	NA	TRBV5-4	TRBJ2-7	CASSSAGQGYEQYF	TGTGCCAGCAGCTCCGCGGGACAGGGCTACGAGCAGTACTTC
NA	few	TRBV3-1	TRBJ1-5	CASSQGVGGRQPQHF	TGTGCCAGCAGCCAAGGGGTGGGGGGGCGTCAGCCCCAGCATTTT
TRBD1	NA	TRBV28	TRBJ2-2	CASRPGTGNTGELFF	TGTGCCAGCAGGCCCGGGACAGGGAACACCGGGGAGCTGTTTTTT
NA	NA	TRBV5-1	TRBJ2-5	CASIRLLETQYF	TGCGCCAGCATACGGCTTTTGGAGACCCAGTACTTC
TRBD1	NA	TRBV19	TRBJ2-3	CASSGRQGHPDTQYF	TGTGCCAGTAGCGGGAGACAGGGGCATCCAGATACGCAGTATTTT